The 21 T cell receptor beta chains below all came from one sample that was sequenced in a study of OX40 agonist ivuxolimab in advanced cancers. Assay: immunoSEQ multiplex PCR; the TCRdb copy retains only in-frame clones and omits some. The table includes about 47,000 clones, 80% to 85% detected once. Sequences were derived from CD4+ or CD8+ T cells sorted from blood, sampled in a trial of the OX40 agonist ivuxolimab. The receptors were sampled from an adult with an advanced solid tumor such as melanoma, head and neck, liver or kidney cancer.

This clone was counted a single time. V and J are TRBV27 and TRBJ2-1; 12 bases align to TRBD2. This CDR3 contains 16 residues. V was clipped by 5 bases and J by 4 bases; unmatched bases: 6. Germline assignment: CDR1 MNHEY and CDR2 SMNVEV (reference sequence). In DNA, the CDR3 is TGTGCCAGCAGTCCCCTGGGACTAGCGGGTTACAATGAGCAGTTCTTC. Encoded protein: CASSPLGLAGYNEQFF.

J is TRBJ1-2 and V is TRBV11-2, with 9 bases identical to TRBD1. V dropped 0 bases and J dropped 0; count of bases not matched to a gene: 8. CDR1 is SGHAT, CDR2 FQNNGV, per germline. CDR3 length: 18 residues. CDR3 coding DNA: TGTGCCAGCAGCTTAGATCTTCGGACAGGGGTAGCTAACTATGGCTACACCTTC. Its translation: CASSLDLRTGVANYGYTF.

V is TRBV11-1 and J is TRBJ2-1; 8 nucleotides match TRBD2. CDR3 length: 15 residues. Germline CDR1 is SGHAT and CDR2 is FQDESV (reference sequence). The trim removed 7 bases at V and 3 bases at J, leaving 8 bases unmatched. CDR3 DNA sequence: TGTGCCAGCAAACTCGCGGGACTAGGCTACAATGAGCAGTTCTTC. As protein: CASKLAGLGYNEQFF. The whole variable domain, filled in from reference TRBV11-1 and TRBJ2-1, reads EAEVAQSPRYKITEKSQAVAFWCDPISGHATLYWYRQILGQGPELLVQFQDESVVDDSQLPKDRFSAERLKGVDSTLKIQPAELGDSAMYLCASKLAGLGYNEQFFGPGTRLTVL.

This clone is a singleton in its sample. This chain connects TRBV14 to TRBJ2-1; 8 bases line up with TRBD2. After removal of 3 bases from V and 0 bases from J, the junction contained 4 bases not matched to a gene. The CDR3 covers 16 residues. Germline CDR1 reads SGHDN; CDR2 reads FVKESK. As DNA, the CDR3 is TGTGCCAGCAGCCACTTACTAGCGGACTCCTACAATGAGCAGTTCTTC. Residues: CASSHLLADSYNEQFF.

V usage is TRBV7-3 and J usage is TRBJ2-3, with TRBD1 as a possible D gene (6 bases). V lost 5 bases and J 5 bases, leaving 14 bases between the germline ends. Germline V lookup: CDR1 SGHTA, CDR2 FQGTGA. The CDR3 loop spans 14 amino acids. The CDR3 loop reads CASSALGAKDTQYF. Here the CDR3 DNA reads TGTGCCAGCAGCGCTCTGGGGGCCAAAGATACGCAGTATTTT.

The CDR3 here is CASSLGQGGGQPQHF. CDR3 sequence (DNA): TGTGCCAGCAGCTTGGGACAGGGAGGCGGTCAGCCCCAGCATTTT. The chain links TRBV7-2 to TRBJ1-5; 9 bases are a match to TRBD1. Trimming at V came to 3 bases and at J to 6 bases, leaving 6 bases not matched to a gene. Germline V lookup: CDR1 SGHTA, CDR2 FQGNSA. This CDR3 is built from 15 residues.

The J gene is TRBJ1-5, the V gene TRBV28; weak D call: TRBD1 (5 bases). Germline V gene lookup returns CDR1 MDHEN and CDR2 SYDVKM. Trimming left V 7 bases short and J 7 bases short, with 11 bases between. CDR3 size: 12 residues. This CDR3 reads CASKLGRQPQHF. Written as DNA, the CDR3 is TGTGCCAGCAAACTGGGACGACAGCCCCAGCATTTT.

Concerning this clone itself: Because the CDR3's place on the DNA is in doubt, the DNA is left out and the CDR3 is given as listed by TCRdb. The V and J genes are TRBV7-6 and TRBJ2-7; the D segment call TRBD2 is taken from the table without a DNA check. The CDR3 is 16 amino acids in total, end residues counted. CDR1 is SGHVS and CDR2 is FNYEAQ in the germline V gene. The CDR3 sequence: CASSTSDGGDPYEQYF.

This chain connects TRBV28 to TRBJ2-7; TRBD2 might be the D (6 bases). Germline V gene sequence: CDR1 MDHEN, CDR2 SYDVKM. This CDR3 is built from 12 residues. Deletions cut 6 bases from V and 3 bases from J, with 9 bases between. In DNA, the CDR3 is TGTGCCAGCAGAGCAGCGGGCTACGAGCAGTACTTC. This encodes CASRAAGYEQYF.

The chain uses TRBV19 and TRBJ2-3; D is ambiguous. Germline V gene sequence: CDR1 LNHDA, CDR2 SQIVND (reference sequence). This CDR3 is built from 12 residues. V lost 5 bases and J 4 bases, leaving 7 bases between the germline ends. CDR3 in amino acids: CASSAFADTQYF. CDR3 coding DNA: TGTGCCAGTAGTGCTTTCGCAGATACGCAGTATTTT.

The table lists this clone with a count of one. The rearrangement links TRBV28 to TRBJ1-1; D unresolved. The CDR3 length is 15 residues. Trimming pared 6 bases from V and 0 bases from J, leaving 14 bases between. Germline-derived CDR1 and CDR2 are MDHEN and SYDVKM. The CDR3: CASRYEASVNTEAFF. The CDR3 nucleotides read TGTGCCAGCAGGTACGAAGCTAGCGTGAACACTGAAGCTTTCTTT.

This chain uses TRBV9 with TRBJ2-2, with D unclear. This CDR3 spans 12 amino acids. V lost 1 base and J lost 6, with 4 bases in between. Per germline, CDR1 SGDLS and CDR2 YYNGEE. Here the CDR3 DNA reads TGTGCCAGCAGCGTAAGGTCCGGGGAGCTGTTTTTT. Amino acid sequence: CASSVRSGELFF.

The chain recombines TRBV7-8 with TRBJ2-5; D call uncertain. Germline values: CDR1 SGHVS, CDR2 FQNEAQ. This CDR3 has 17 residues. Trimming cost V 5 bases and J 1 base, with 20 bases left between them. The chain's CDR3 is CASSPPPKTTAQETQYF. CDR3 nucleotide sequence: TGTGCCAGCAGCCCACCCCCAAAGACAACGGCCCAAGAGACCCAGTACTTC.

The CDR3 region has the DNA TGCGCCAGCAGCAAGGCGGCAGTTGGATCCGACGGGGAGCTGTTTTTT. Protein: CASSKAAVGSDGELFF. The J gene is TRBJ2-2, the V gene TRBV5-1, with D unresolved. Germline CDR1 and CDR2: SGHRS and YFSETQ. The CDR3 is 16 residues long. With 4 bases removed from V and 7 bases from J, the gap between germline ends came to 20 bases. The full variable domain, with the rest looked up from reference TRBV5-1 and TRBJ2-2, is KAGVTQTPRYLIKTRGQQVTLSCSPISGHRSVSWYQQTPGQGLQFLFEYFSETQRNKGNFPGRFSGRQFSNSRSEMNVSTLELGDSALYLCASSKAAVGSDGELFFGEGSRLTVL.

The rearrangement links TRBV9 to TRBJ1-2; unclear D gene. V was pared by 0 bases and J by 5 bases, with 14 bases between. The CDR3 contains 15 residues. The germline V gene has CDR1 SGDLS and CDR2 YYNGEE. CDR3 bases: TGTGCCAGCAGCGTAGAGGCACAGCTAATTTATGGCTACACCTTC. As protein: CASSVEAQLIYGYTF.

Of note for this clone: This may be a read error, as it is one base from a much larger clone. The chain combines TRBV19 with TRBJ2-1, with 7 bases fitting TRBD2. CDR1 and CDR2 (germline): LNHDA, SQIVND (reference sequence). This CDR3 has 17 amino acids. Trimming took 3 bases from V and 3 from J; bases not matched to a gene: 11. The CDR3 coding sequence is TGTGCCAGTAGTATTACTAGCGAGGACCTCTACTACAATGAGCAGTTCTTC. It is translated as CASSITSEDLYYNEQFF.

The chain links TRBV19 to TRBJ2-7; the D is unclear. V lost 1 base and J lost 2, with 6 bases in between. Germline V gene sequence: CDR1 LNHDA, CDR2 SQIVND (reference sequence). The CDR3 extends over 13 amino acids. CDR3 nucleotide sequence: TGTGCCAGTAGTATAGGCGAGGCCTACGAGCAGTACTTC. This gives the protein CASSIGEAYEQYF.

The chain's CDR3 is CASKGTGDPWETQYF. CDR3 DNA sequence: TGTGCCAGCAAGGGGACAGGGGACCCCTGGGAGACCCAGTACTTC. The chain links TRBV2 to TRBJ2-5, with 10 bases that match TRBD1. The V and J ends lost 7 bases and 5 bases, in that order; junction bases with no gene match: 10. Per the germline V gene, CDR1 is SNHLY and CDR2 is FYNNEI. This CDR3 region has 15 residues.

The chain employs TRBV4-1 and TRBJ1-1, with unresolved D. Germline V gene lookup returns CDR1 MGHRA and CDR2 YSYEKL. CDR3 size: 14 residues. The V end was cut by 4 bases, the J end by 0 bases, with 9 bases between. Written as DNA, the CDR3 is TGCGCCAGCAGCCCCGGATCCATGAACACTGAAGCTTTCTTT. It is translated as CASSPGSMNTEAFF.

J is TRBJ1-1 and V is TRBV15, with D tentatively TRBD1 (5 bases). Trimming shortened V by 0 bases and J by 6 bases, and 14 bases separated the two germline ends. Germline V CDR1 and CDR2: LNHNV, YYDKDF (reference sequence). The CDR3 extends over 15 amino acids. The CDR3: CATSRETDSRAEAFF. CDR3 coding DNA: TGTGCCACCAGCAGAGAAACTGACAGTAGGGCTGAAGCTTTCTTT.

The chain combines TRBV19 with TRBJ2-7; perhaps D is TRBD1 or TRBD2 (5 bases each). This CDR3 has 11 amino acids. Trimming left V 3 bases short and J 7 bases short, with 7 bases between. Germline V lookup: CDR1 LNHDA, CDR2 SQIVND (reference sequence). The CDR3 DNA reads TGTGCCAGTAGTATTGGGGGTGAGCAGTACTTC. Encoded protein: CASSIGGEQYF. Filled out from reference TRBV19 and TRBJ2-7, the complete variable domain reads DGGITQSPKYLFRKEGQNVTLSCEQNLNHDAMYWYRQDPGQGLRLIYYSQIVNDFQKGDIAEGYSVSREKKESFPLTVTSAQKNPTAFYLCASSIGGEQYFGPGTRLTVT.